A single sample gave rise to the 30 T cell receptor beta chains below, sequenced in a study of regulatory T cells in long-lasting Graves disease. Described time point: persistent/refractory GD, antithyroid drugs over 5 years with positive TRAb. PBMC-derived RNA was used for the TCR library. According to the study, TCR beta libraries were built with iRepertoire HTBI primers and CDR3-region Arm-PCR. TCRdb redid the calling of the multiplex PCR reads with MiXCR, one entry per CDR3 protein. This sample carries some 280,000 distinct CDR3 sequences, under 25% of them seen once, and the ten largest clones take 56%. Sequenced here: peripheral blood mononuclear cells (PBMCs), sampled when the disease was refractory, from a patient treated with antithyroid drugs. The receptors originated from a female donor with Graves disease.

Of note for this clonotype: A read error may explain this, as a much larger clone is one base away. This chain joins TRBV9 and TRBJ2-5; the match to TRBD2 covers 8 bases. This CDR3 is built from 15 residues. From germline, CDR1 is SGDLS and CDR2 YYNGEE. The CDR3 coding sequence is TGTGCCGGCAGTGACTTGAGCGGGAGTCAAGAGACCCAGTACTTC. The encoded protein is CAGSDLSGSQETQYF.

This clonotype was found a few times. The chain couples TRBV3-1 to TRBJ2-7; D ambiguous. The V and J ends lost 0 bases and 1 base respectively, with 4 bases between them. CDR3 length: 13 residues. The germline V gene encodes CDR1 LGHDT and CDR2 YNNKEL (reference sequence). The CDR3 DNA reads TGTGCCAGCAGCCAAGAAGGTTCCTACGAGCAGTACTTC. It specifies CASSQEGSYEQYF.

The sample holds many counts of this clonotype. V gene TRBV5-1 combines with J gene TRBJ1-2, with a possible D match to TRBD1 (6 bases). CDR3 size: 16 residues. The V gene's germline CDR1 is SGHRS and CDR2 YFSETQ. V was trimmed by 4 bases and J by 4 bases, leaving 20 bases between them. This CDR3 reads CASSLTTGLIGYGYTF. In DNA, the CDR3 is TGCGCCAGCAGCCTGACGACAGGATTGATAGGCTATGGCTACACCTTC.

This clonotype was counted at least ten times. CDR3 nucleotides: TGTGCCAGCAGCAACCACGGGGGCGAAAAACTGTTTTTT. The encoded protein is CASSNHGGEKLFF. The V and J genes are TRBV7-2 and TRBJ1-4; D is perhaps TRBD1 (6 bases). The CDR3 is 13 amino acids. CDR1 and CDR2 (germline): SGHTA, FQGNSA. V was cut by 5 bases and J by 8 bases, with 12 bases left in between. Based on the CDR3 plus reference TRBV7-2 and TRBJ1-4, the full variable domain is GAGVSQSPSNKVTEKGKDVELRCDPISGHTALYWYRQSLGQGLEFLIYFQGNSAPDKSGLPSDRFSAERTGGSVSTLTIQRTQQEDSAVYLCASSNHGGEKLFFGSGTQLSVL.

J is TRBJ1-5 and V is TRBV19, with TRBD1 matching over 7 bases. CDR3 length equals 15 residues. Germline V gives CDR1 LNHDA, CDR2 SQIVND (reference sequence). The ends lost 3 bases at V and 2 bases at J; junction bases unmatched: 4. CDR3 region: CASSIITGGNQPQHF. As DNA, the CDR3 is TGTGCCAGTAGTATTATAACAGGGGGCAATCAGCCCCAGCATTTT. Supplemented by reference TRBV19 and TRBJ1-5, the full variable domain reads DGGITQSPKYLFRKEGQNVTLSCEQNLNHDAMYWYRQDPGQGLRLIYYSQIVNDFQKGDIAEGYSVSREKKESFPLTVTSAQKNPTAFYLCASSIITGGNQPQHFGDGTRLSIL.

For the CDR3, the DNA is TGTGCCAGCAGCCAGTTCCCACCGGGACAGGGGGCCCCTTTAAGCTACGAGCAGTACTTC. Its protein product is CASSQFPPGQGAPLSYEQYF. J is TRBJ2-7 and V is TRBV4-2; 12 nucleotides align to TRBD1. The length of the CDR3 is 20 residues. V shed 3 bases and J 3 bases; nucleotides not matched to a gene: 18. Germline CDR1 LGHNA, CDR2 YNFKEQ.

The V call is TRBV29-1, the J call TRBJ2-3; 8 nucleotides align to TRBD2. CDR1 and CDR2 (germline): SQVTM, ANQGSEA. V lost 5 bases and J lost 4; bases outside the gene matches: 2. The CDR3 spans 12 residues. CDR3 nucleotide sequence: TGCAGCGTTCGGCGGGAGGCAGATACGCAGTATTTT. Amino acids: CSVRREADTQYF.

This clonotype was found many times. The rearrangement links TRBV10-1 to TRBJ2-7; D possibly corresponds to TRBD1 (6 bases). V lost 2 bases to trimming and J lost 2 bases, with 13 bases between them. The length of the CDR3 is 15 residues. Germline CDR1 and CDR2: WNHNN and SYGVQD (reference sequence). The CDR3 DNA is TGCGCCAGCAGTGAGGACAGGAGGCCACCCTACGAGCAGTACTTC. It specifies CASSEDRRPPYEQYF.

The J gene is TRBJ1-4, the V gene TRBV12-3 or TRBV12-4; TRBD1 matches 9 bases. The CDR3 covers 16 residues. The V segment lost 1 base and the J segment 0 bases; nucleotides outside the gene matches: 0. CDR3 sequence reads: CASSLGTGATNEKLFF. CDR3 bases: TGTGCCAGCAGTTTAGGGACAGGGGCAACTAATGAAAAACTGTTTTTT.

The gene calls are TRBV29-1 and TRBJ1-2, with D perhaps matching TRBD1 (5 bases). This CDR3 is built from 17 residues. Looked up from germline, CDR1 is SQVTM and CDR2 is ANQGSEA. Trimming stripped 5 bases from V and 3 bases from J, with 25 bases between. The CDR3 sequence is CSVQGRELMGTHYGYTF. CDR3 nucleotide sequence: TGCAGCGTTCAAGGGAGGGAACTCATGGGGACCCACTATGGCTACACCTTC. The whole variable domain, remainder taken from reference TRBV29-1 and TRBJ1-2, is SAVISQKPSRDICQRGTSLTIQCQVDSQVTMMFWYRQQPGQSLTLIATANQGSEATYESGFVIDKFPISRPNLTFSTLTVSNMSPEDSSIYLCSVQGRELMGTHYGYTFGSGTRLTVV.

The chain has TRBV19 and TRBJ1-1, with a possible D match to TRBD1 (6 bases). Trimming removed 10 bases at V and 2 bases at J, with 17 bases between. CDR3 length: 14 residues. Germline V CDR1 and CDR2: LNHDA, SQIVND (reference sequence). CDR3 sequence reads: CATTLGGTNTEAFF. CDR3 nucleotides: TGTGCCACCACCCTCGGGGGGACAAACACTGAAGCTTTCTTT.

The chain is built from TRBV29-1 and TRBJ2-5; D possibly uses TRBD1 or TRBD2 (5 bases each). Deletions cut 5 bases from V and 4 bases from J, with 20 bases between. In germline, CDR1 is SQVTM, CDR2 ANQGSEA. This CDR3 has 15 amino acids. The CDR3 DNA is TGCAGCGTTAACCCCCTTTGGCCCGGGGCAGAGACCCAGTACTTC. Its protein product is CSVNPLWPGAETQYF.

This chain links TRBV6-1 with TRBJ1-4, with 9 bases fitting TRBD1. Germline V gene data show CDR1 as MNHNS and CDR2 as SASEGT. This CDR3 region has 16 residues. V dropped 6 bases and J dropped 8; count of bases not matched to a gene: 13. CDR3 region: CASRPNLQGAGEKLFF. For the CDR3, the DNA is TGTGCCAGCAGACCAAATTTACAGGGGGCGGGAGAAAAACTGTTTTTT.

This clonotype was seen repeatedly, ten times or more. This chain joins TRBV20-1 and TRBJ2-5, with D tentatively TRBD2 (5 bases). Germline V gene lookup returns CDR1 DFQATT and CDR2 SNEGSKA (reference sequence). This CDR3 contains 12 residues. Trimming stripped 3 bases from V and 7 bases from J, with 12 bases between. Here the CDR3 reads CSARVPGRTQYF. DNA of the CDR3: TGCAGTGCTAGGGTCCCGGGGAGGACCCAGTACTTC.

The chain uses TRBV10-3 and TRBJ2-2; TRBD2 agrees at 8 bases. Germline V CDR1 and CDR2: ENHRY, SYGVKD. The junction had 8 bases not matched to a gene; V was cut back by 7 bases and J by 7 bases. This CDR3 region has 14 residues. CDR3 nucleotide sequence: TGTGCCATCAAAGCGGGAGAAATGGGCGGGGAGCTGTTTTTT. Translation: CAIKAGEMGGELFF.

The chain uses TRBV4-3 and TRBJ2-7, with D unresolved. The CDR3 consists of 13 residues. In germline, CDR1 is LGHNA, CDR2 YSLEER. V was trimmed by 0 bases and J by 0 bases, leaving 3 bases between them. Here the CDR3 DNA reads TGCGCCAGCAGCCAAGACATCTCCTACGAGCAGTACTTC. Protein: CASSQDISYEQYF.

In DNA form, the CDR3 reads TGTGCCAGCAGTTTATTCGGCCACCCCTCCTACGAGCAGTACTTC. Protein product: CASSLFGHPSYEQYF. This chain joins TRBV27 and TRBJ2-7; D is ambiguous. CDR3 length: 15 residues. Germline lookup yields CDR1 MNHEY and CDR2 SMNVEV (reference sequence). Trimming took 1 base from V and 0 from J, leaving 10 bases between them.

This clonotype was recorded a few times. The CDR3 protein is CASSLEPSSSGNTIYF. Written as DNA, the CDR3 is TGTGCCAGCAGCTTAGAGCCCTCAAGCTCTGGAAACACCATATATTTT. The V gene is TRBV7-2, the J gene TRBJ1-3; D remains unclear. The CDR3 runs to 16 residues. The ends were cut back, 1 base at V and 0 bases at J, with 10 bases in the middle. Per germline, CDR1 SGHTA and CDR2 FQGNSA.

Ten or more counts support this clonotype. The rearrangement joins TRBV6-2 or TRBV6-3 to TRBJ1-5; weak D call: TRBD1 (6 bases). The CDR3 consists of 15 residues. Trimming removed 5 bases at V and 2 bases at J, with 13 bases between. Per germline, CDR1 MNHEY and CDR2 SVGEGT. CDR3 coding DNA: TGTGCCAGCAGTGGTTGGACAGAAGGCAATCAGCCCCAGCATTTT. This encodes CASSGWTEGNQPQHF.

This clonotype was detected ten times or more. The chain has TRBV28 and TRBJ2-7; D possibly corresponds to TRBD1 (7 bases). Per the germline V gene, CDR1 is MDHEN and CDR2 is SYDVKM. Trimming left V 6 bases short and J 7 bases short, with 16 bases between. The CDR3 has 13 residues. In DNA, the CDR3 is TGTGCCAGCAGAGAAGAGGGGGCGGGGGAGCAGTACTTC. This codes for CASREEGAGEQYF.

This clonotype was counted ten times or more. The CDR3 nucleotides read TGCAGCGCACTACCTAGTGAAGAGACCCAGTACTTC. Translating gives CSALPSEETQYF. This sequence joins TRBV29-1 and TRBJ2-5; no clear D. CDR1 and CDR2 (germline): SQVTM, ANQGSEA. Trimming removed 7 bases from V and 3 bases from J, with 12 bases in between. The CDR3 loop spans 12 amino acids.

This clonotype has more than one count but fewer than ten. The chain combines TRBV5-1 with TRBJ2-7, with a weak D call TRBD1 (5 bases). The CDR3 has 14 residues. Trimming shortened V by 0 bases and J by 1 base, and 8 bases separated the two germline ends. CDR1 and CDR2 from the germline V gene are SGHRS and YFSETQ. The CDR3 loop reads CASSLDGQSYEQYF. The CDR3, as DNA: TGCGCCAGCAGCTTGGATGGACAATCCTACGAGCAGTACTTC. Full variable domain (remainder filled in from reference TRBV5-1 and TRBJ2-7): KAGVTQTPRYLIKTRGQQVTLSCSPISGHRSVSWYQQTPGQGLQFLFEYFSETQRNKGNFPGRFSGRQFSNSRSEMNVSTLELGDSALYLCASSLDGQSYEQYFGPGTRLTVT.

The genes are TRBV4-3 and TRBJ2-2, with a weak D call TRBD1 (5 bases). The V end lost 3 bases, the J end lost 5 bases, and 10 bases lay between the germline ends. The CDR3 spans 14 residues. Germline-derived CDR1 and CDR2 are LGHNA and YSLEER. CDR3: CASSQTRVTGELFF. CDR3 coding DNA: TGCGCCAGCAGCCAGACCAGGGTTACCGGGGAGCTGTTTTTT.

This clonotype was picked up many times. This chain uses TRBV2 with TRBJ2-5; TRBD1 might be the D (5 bases). V was cut by 2 bases and J by 4 bases, with 17 bases left in between. In germline, CDR1 is SNHLY, CDR2 FYNNEI. This CDR3 region has 16 residues. This chain's CDR3 is CASSELRASQGETQYF. DNA for the CDR3: TGTGCCAGCAGTGAACTCAGGGCCAGTCAGGGAGAGACCCAGTACTTC.

This clonotype was found a few times. V is TRBV7-9 and J is TRBJ1-1; unclear D gene. Deletions cut 1 base from V and 1 base from J, with 4 bases between. CDR1 is SEHNR and CDR2 is FQNEAQ in the germline V gene (reference sequence). The CDR3 is 13 amino acids. CDR3: CASSLESNTEAFF. The CDR3 nucleotides are TGTGCCAGCAGCTTAGAATCGAACACTGAAGCTTTCTTT.

About this clonotype itself: This may stem from a read error, because a much larger clone lies one nucleotide away. The chain employs TRBV20-1 and TRBJ1-2; D ambiguous. Germline values: CDR1 DFQATT, CDR2 SNEGSKA (reference sequence). CDR3 length: 10 amino acids. The CDR3 sequence is CSASRGKLSF. The CDR3 bases are TGCAGTGCTAGTAGAGGCAAGCTCTCCTTC.

This clonotype has just a few counts. The chain combines TRBV7-2 with TRBJ2-2; weak D call: TRBD1 (6 bases). Germline CDR1 is SGHTA and CDR2 is FQGNSA. This CDR3 contains 16 residues. V was pared by 5 bases and J by 1 base, with 14 bases between. The CDR3 reads CASSLTQGWNTGELFF. The DNA of the CDR3 is TGTGCCAGCAGCCTAACACAGGGATGGAACACCGGGGAGCTGTTTTTT.

This clonotype was seen more than once but under ten times. The rearrangement links TRBV5-1 to TRBJ1-5, with D tentatively TRBD1 (5 bases). Trimming removed 2 bases from V and 0 bases from J, with 12 bases in between. Germline lookup yields CDR1 SGHRS and CDR2 YFSETQ. CDR3 length: 16 amino acids. The CDR3 sequence: CASSLGDGNSNQPQHF. CDR3 in DNA: TGCGCCAGCAGCTTAGGGGACGGCAATAGCAATCAGCCCCAGCATTTT. The full variable domain, completed using reference TRBV5-1 and TRBJ1-5, is KAGVTQTPRYLIKTRGQQVTLSCSPISGHRSVSWYQQTPGQGLQFLFEYFSETQRNKGNFPGRFSGRQFSNSRSEMNVSTLELGDSALYLCASSLGDGNSNQPQHFGDGTRLSIL.

In this sample, this clonotype turned up many times. V usage is TRBV28 and J usage is TRBJ1-2, with a tentative D call TRBD1 (5 bases). CDR3 length equals 14 residues. Germline loops: CDR1 MDHEN, CDR2 SYDVKM. Trimming stripped 6 bases from V and 0 bases from J, with 11 bases between. The CDR3 protein is CASSPGLSNYGYTF. CDR3 sequence (DNA): TGTGCCAGCAGCCCGGGACTCTCTAACTATGGCTACACCTTC.

This clonotype showed up many times. The chain couples TRBV11-2 to TRBJ2-1; possibly TRBD2 for D (6 bases). The CDR3 extends over 17 amino acids. V lost 2 bases and J 0 bases, leaving 14 bases between the germline ends. The V gene's germline CDR1 is SGHAT and CDR2 FQNNGV. CDR3 sequence: CASSLMGLTSSYNEQFF. The CDR3 nucleotides read TGTGCCAGCAGCTTAATGGGACTCACGAGCTCCTACAATGAGCAGTTCTTC.